These 8 T cell receptor beta chains originate from one sample sequenced in a study of blood T cell repertoires in COVID-19 (dated by TCRdb to about 2020). Libraries were prepared through the immunoSEQ multiplex PCR assay. TCRdb obtained this table from immuneACCESS and retained in-frame rearrangements with V and J assigned. These tables miss some clones; where compared with another copy, unresolved V genes account for less than half of the shortfall, and the remainder is unexplained. The sample includes hundreds of thousands of clones, with about 80% observed a single time. The ten biggest clones cover over 9% of the sample. The material sequenced was peripheral blood. These receptors all stem from a woman in her 50s who had recovered from COVID-19.

The chain uses TRBV5-1 and TRBJ2-3; TRBD2 aligns across 8 bases. The V gene end was trimmed by 1 base and the J gene end by 3 bases; junction bases not matched to a gene: 1. The CDR3 sequence is 14 residues long. Per germline, CDR1 SGHRS and CDR2 YFSETQ. In DNA, the CDR3 is TGCGCCAGCAGCTTGACTAGCGGAACAGATACGCAGTATTTT. It encodes CASSLTSGTDTQYF.

This chain joins TRBV30 and TRBJ2-3; TRBD1 aligns across 11 bases. The CDR3 runs to 15 residues. The junction had 6 bases not matched to a gene; V was cut back by 1 base and J by 6 bases. In germline, CDR1 is GTSNPN, CDR2 SVGIG (reference sequence). The CDR3 DNA reads TGTGCCTGGAGTGGGACAGGGGGCCCGGCTGATACGCAGTATTTT. Translated: CAWSGTGGPADTQYF.

The chain links TRBV29-1 to TRBJ1-2; a weak D match, TRBD1 (6 bases). The germline V gene has CDR1 SQVTM and CDR2 ANQGSEA. V lost 6 bases, J lost 4 bases, and 12 bases lay in between. The CDR3 consists of 12 residues. The CDR3 DNA reads as TGCAGCGTCCTGGACAGCTTCTATGGCTACACCTTC. It codes for CSVLDSFYGYTF.

This chain joins TRBV9 and TRBJ2-7; 7 bases line up with TRBD2. This CDR3 comprises 14 residues. Losses at the gene ends were 6 bases for V and 0 bases for J; bases not matched to a gene: 6. Germline CDR1 SGDLS, CDR2 YYNGEE. The CDR3 DNA sequence: TGTGCCAGCAACTTAGCGGGTCTCTCCTACGAGCAGTACTTC. Translating it yields CASNLAGLSYEQYF. Drawing the rest from reference TRBV9 and TRBJ2-7, the complete variable domain is DSGVTQTPKHLITATGQRVTLRCSPRSGDLSVYWYQQSLDQGLQFLIQYYNGEERAKGNILERFSAQQFPDLHSELNLSSLELGDSALYFCASNLAGLSYEQYFGPGTRLTVT.

This chain joins TRBV6-2 or TRBV6-3 and TRBJ2-1, with 13 bases identical to TRBD2. This CDR3 is 21 amino acids long. Germline loops: CDR1 MNHEY, CDR2 SVGEGT. Unmatched junction bases numbered 15, after V lost 2 bases and J lost 2 bases. The CDR3 is CASSYPIGPGTSGNPYNEQFF. The DNA of the CDR3 is TGTGCCAGCAGTTACCCTATCGGGCCCGGGACTAGCGGGAATCCCTACAATGAGCAGTTCTTC.

This chain links TRBV2 with TRBJ2-3; D is ambiguous. Germline V gene data show CDR1 as SNHLY and CDR2 as FYNNEI. The CDR3 covers 13 residues. Trimming shortened V by 5 bases and J by 8 bases, and 14 bases separated the two germline ends. The CDR3 sequence: CASSYNTDGTQYF. CDR3 coding DNA: TGTGCCAGCAGTTACAATACAGATGGTACGCAGTATTTT.

J is TRBJ2-1 and V is TRBV13, with TRBD2 matching 7 bases. The germline V gene encodes CDR1 PRHDT and CDR2 FYEKMQ (reference sequence). The CDR3 is 15 amino acids. J gave up 10 bases and V 3 bases, and 12 bases lay outside the gene matches. CDR3 amino acids: CASSLALAIFGEQFF. CDR3 bases: TGTGCCAGCAGCTTGGCACTAGCGATATTTGGGGAGCAGTTCTTC.

This chain links TRBV9 with TRBJ2-7; 8 nucleotides line up with TRBD2. J was trimmed by 3 bases and V by 4 bases; bases with no gene match: 12. Germline V gives CDR1 SGDLS, CDR2 YYNGEE. This CDR3 has 16 amino acids. The CDR3 sequence is CASSLFPGLVGYEQYF. Written as DNA, the CDR3 is TGTGCCAGCAGCCTGTTTCCGGGACTAGTAGGCTACGAGCAGTACTTC.